The source of this TCR beta chain is a study of blood T cell repertoires in COVID-19 (dated by TCRdb to the early 2020s). In terms of the full investigation: Samples from collaborators originated in the United States, Italy and Spain and spanned both the acute and convalescent phases of COVID-19. The material from the prospective study consisted of cDNA or gDNA derived from T cells, B-cell-depleted T cells, or PBMCs. The dataset comprised deeply sampled blood TCRbeta repertoires from subjects exposed to, actively infected with, or recovered from COVID-19. The repertoires were released in a freely available public database intended as a resource for research on the immune response to SARS-CoV-2. The samples were drawn from two sources: the first 160 participants of the ongoing ImmuneRACE study, and 1,200 or so subjects contributed by 6 global collaborators. Nearly every sample came with metadata listing a de-identified subject ID, COVID-19 status, age in years and sex. Where HLA class I and class II types were available, the types were taken from metadata supplied by the sample provider, not from assay-based typing.

The CDR3 measures 16 amino acids from cysteine to phenylalanine. Of the read, only the CDR3 DNA is kept; its 48 bases are in frame from base 1. Relative to germline, V is 0 bases shorter and J is 0 bases shorter, with 9 bases between their ends. CDR1 and CDR2 (LGHNT, FRNRAP) derive from the germline V gene. Results and caveats for the whole study, not just this receptor: The amount of clinical and demographic metadata varied by source and participant and was provided uncurated.

The collaborating institutions used their own protocols to collect whole blood in K2EDTA tubes. For TCRbeta analysis, collaborator samples were shipped as frozen whole blood, as isolated PBMCs, or as DNA extracted from either sample type. TCRbeta CDR3 regions were amplified from genomic DNA by means of the immunoSEQ Assay, a bias-controlled multiplex PCR. Under the source paper's analysis protocol: Nucleated cell counts per sample were estimated from amplification of reference gene primers within the assay. To quantify the absolute abundance of each unique TCRbeta CDR3 rearrangement, sequence reads were collapsed and filtered. For each sample, productive Simpson clonality was calculated by taking the square root of Simpson's diversity index across productive rearrangements. TCRdb re-hosts the immuneACCESS table, in-frame sequences only. Its copies lack some clones; in the studies checked, an unresolved V gene accounts for under half of them, and the cause for the rest is not known. V, J and clone size reflect that table, while D and trimming were determined from the DNA. The sample table holds about 100,000 clones, of which 80% to 95% were seen once. The ten largest account for 5.7% of the sample.

In this sample, this clone turned up once. The antigen it recognizes is unknown. Within one base of it there is no much larger clone, and no base qualities were kept. This clonotype was obtained from a man in his 70s with acute or convalescent COVID-19. This chain joins TRBV12-5 to TRBJ1-5, with no confidently assigned D gene. The source material was peripheral blood. The DNA is TGTGCTAGTGGTTTGGTAGCAGGTCATAGCAATCAGCCCCAGCATTTT. This encodes CASGLVAGHSNQPQHF.